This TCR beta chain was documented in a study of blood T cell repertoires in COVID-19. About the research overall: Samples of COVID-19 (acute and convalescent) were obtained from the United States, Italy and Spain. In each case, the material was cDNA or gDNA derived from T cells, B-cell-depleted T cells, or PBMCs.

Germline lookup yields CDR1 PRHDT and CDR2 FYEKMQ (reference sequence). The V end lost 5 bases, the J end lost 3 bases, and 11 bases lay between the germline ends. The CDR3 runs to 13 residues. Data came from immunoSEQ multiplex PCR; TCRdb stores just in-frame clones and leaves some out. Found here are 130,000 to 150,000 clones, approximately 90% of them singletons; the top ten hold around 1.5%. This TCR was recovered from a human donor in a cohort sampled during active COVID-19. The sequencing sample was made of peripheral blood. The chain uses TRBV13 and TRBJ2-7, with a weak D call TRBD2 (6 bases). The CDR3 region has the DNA TGTGCCAGCAGCCCGGGGGATTTCTACGAGCAGTACTTC. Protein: CASSPGDFYEQYF.